Presented here are 20 T cell receptor beta chains from one specimen sequenced in a study of shared clonotypes between healthy human individuals. Naive CD8 cells comprised CD45RO-negative, CCR7-positively selected cells, excluding terminally differentiated effector memory CD45RA+ cells. Sequencing was performed with immunoSEQ multiplex PCR; in TCRdb, only in-frame clones are kept and a portion is missing. The sample contains about 2.2 million clones, under 95% of which appear only once. The material sequenced was naive CD8+ T cells from PBMCs. These receptors originate from a man younger than 35 in good health. Some clones in this sample may be carry-over from other donors' samples.

This sequence joins TRBV19 and TRBJ1-5; 9 bases line up with TRBD1. The germline V gene encodes CDR1 LNHDA and CDR2 SQIVND (reference sequence). The ends lost 4 bases at V and 7 bases at J; junction bases unmatched: 8. The CDR3 loop spans 15 amino acids. CDR3 region: CASSNRDRVAQPQHF. CDR3 bases: TGTGCCAGTAGTAACCGGGACAGGGTGGCCCAGCCCCAGCATTTT. Together with reference TRBV19 and TRBJ1-5, the CDR3 gives the full variable domain: DGGITQSPKYLFRKEGQNVTLSCEQNLNHDAMYWYRQDPGQGLRLIYYSQIVNDFQKGDIAEGYSVSREKKESFPLTVTSAQKNPTAFYLCASSNRDRVAQPQHFGDGTRLSIL.

The genes are TRBV11-2 and TRBJ2-1; maybe TRBD1 (6 bases). Trimming shortened V by 5 bases and J by 16 bases, and 15 bases separated the two germline ends. The CDR3 length is 11 residues. Germline CDR1 reads SGHAT; CDR2 reads FQNNGV. This CDR3 reads CASSHGTLSFF. The CDR3 nucleotides are TGTGCCAGCAGCCACGGGACACTCTCATTCTTC.

The V gene is TRBV19, the J gene TRBJ2-7, with 13 bases matching TRBD2. V dropped 5 bases and J dropped 6; count of bases not matched to a gene: 10. CDR1 is LNHDA and CDR2 is SQIVND in the germline V gene (reference sequence). The CDR3 is 16 residues long. The CDR3 region is CASSPLAGGPYTEQYF. The CDR3 nucleotides are TGTGCCAGTAGTCCACTAGCGGGAGGGCCCTATACCGAGCAGTACTTC.

This clone is a singleton in its sample. The J gene is TRBJ1-1, the V gene TRBV7-9; 10 bases align to TRBD1. Per germline, CDR1 SEHNR and CDR2 FQNEAQ (reference sequence). Trimming cost V 2 bases and J 1 base; bases outside gene matches: 10. The CDR3 length is 18 residues. The DNA for the CDR3 is TGTGCCAGCAGCTTACAGCTCGGGACAGGGGCTTCGAACACTGAAGCTTTCTTT. Translation gives CASSLQLGTGASNTEAFF.

This sequence joins TRBV7-2 and TRBJ1-2; 8 bases match TRBD1. The CDR3 has 12 residues. V was clipped by 7 bases and J by 5 bases; unmatched bases: 3. Germline-derived CDR1 and CDR2 are SGHTA and FQGNSA. In nucleotides, the CDR3 is TGTGCCAGCACCGACAGGGGTTATGGCTACACCTTC. It yields the protein CASTDRGYGYTF.

As for this clone: The junction differs from germline at one of its ends, possibly a read error. This CDR3 reads CRPHNEQFF. The CDR3 nucleotides are TGCCGGCCGCACAATGAGCAGTTCTTC. The V and J genes are TRBV3-1 (or the pseudogene TRBV3-2) and TRBJ2-1; D gene ambiguous. The CDR3 has 9 amino acids. Germline CDR1 and CDR2: LGHDT and YNNKEL (reference sequence).

The chain is built from TRBV27 and TRBJ2-5; unclear D gene. CDR3 length: 13 residues. V gave up 3 bases and J gave up 4 bases, with 9 bases separating them. CDR1 MNHEY and CDR2 SMNVEV come from the germline V gene (reference sequence). The CDR3 nucleotides are TGTGCCAGCAGTTTTACCTGGGCAGAGACCCAGTACTTC. Its translation is CASSFTWAETQYF.

This chain uses TRBV5-5 with TRBJ2-5; a weak D match, TRBD1 (6 bases). From germline, CDR1 is SGHKS and CDR2 YYEKEE (reference sequence). The V gene lost 0 bases and the J gene lost 5 bases, with 14 bases spanning the gap. The length of the CDR3 is 15 residues. CDR3 loop: CASSLESWGRETQYF. CDR3 nucleotide sequence: TGTGCCAGCAGCTTGGAGTCTTGGGGGCGGGAGACCCAGTACTTC.

This chain links TRBV9 with TRBJ2-5; 7 bases are shared with TRBD1. The J segment lost 2 bases and the V segment lost 4 bases, leaving 8 bases of the junction unmatched. This CDR3 spans 15 amino acids. Germline V gene sequence: CDR1 SGDLS, CDR2 YYNGEE. DNA of the CDR3: TGTGCCAGCAGCTCCCGGACAGGAGCTCAAGAGACCCAGTACTTC. The encoded protein is CASSSRTGAQETQYF.

The rearrangement joins TRBV7-2 to TRBJ1-1, with D unresolved. Trimming removed 1 base at V and 4 bases at J, with 19 bases between. Germline loops: CDR1 SGHTA, CDR2 FQGNSA. This CDR3 spans 17 amino acids. The CDR3 DNA reads TGTGCCAGCAGCTTAGTGCGTAATCTCGGAGTTGGCACTGAAGCTTTCTTT. Translated: CASSLVRNLGVGTEAFF.

This clone was recorded only once. The J gene is TRBJ2-7, the V gene TRBV7-2; D perhaps matches TRBD2 (6 bases). V lost 2 bases to trimming and J lost 2 bases, with 10 bases between them. The CDR3 covers 14 residues. Germline V gene lookup returns CDR1 SGHTA and CDR2 FQGNSA. CDR3: CASSLRGKTYEQYF. The CDR3 DNA is TGTGCCAGCAGCTTACGCGGGAAGACCTACGAGCAGTACTTC.

The table lists this clone with a few counts. This rearrangement joins TRBV10-3 to TRBJ1-5; no reliable D call. From germline, CDR1 is ENHRY and CDR2 SYGVKD. The CDR3 sequence is 16 residues long. The V end was cut by 6 bases, the J end by 4 bases, with 19 bases between. The CDR3 sequence: CAISEQLGSLNQPQHF. The CDR3 DNA follows: TGTGCCATCAGCGAACAACTAGGATCCCTTAATCAGCCCCAGCATTTT.

The chain joins TRBV6-1 to TRBJ1-2; 7 bases line up with TRBD1. Germline V gene data show CDR1 as MNHNS and CDR2 as SASEGT. This CDR3 has 15 amino acids. J lost 7 bases, V lost 0 bases, and 8 bases had no gene match. The CDR3 coding sequence is TGTGCCAGCAGTGAAGCTGACAGGGACTTGGGTGGCTACACCTTC. Translation: CASSEADRDLGGYTF.

This clone was seen just once. V and J are TRBV29-1 and TRBJ2-1, with a weak D call TRBD1 (6 bases). V shed 7 bases and J shed 2 bases, with 15 bases lying between them. The CDR3 totals 14 residues. The germline CDR1 and CDR2 sequences are SQVTM and ANQGSEA. Here the CDR3 DNA reads TGCAGCGGTGTCCCAGGGGAGACCTACAATGAGCAGTTCTTC. This gives the protein CSGVPGETYNEQFF.

V gene TRBV7-9 combines with J gene TRBJ2-4; D tentatively reads TRBD1 or TRBD2 (5 bases each). Germline CDR1 SEHNR, CDR2 FQNEAQ (reference sequence). The CDR3 loop spans 14 amino acids. Trimming cost V 5 bases and J 4 bases, with 12 bases left between them. CDR3 residues: CASSPMRGKNIQYF. Here the CDR3 DNA reads TGTGCCAGCAGCCCAATGAGGGGAAAAAACATTCAGTACTTC.

Regarding this clone: Additional DNA sequences in this sample encode the identical CDR3. The rearrangement joins TRBV9 to TRBJ2-5; D is unclear. Germline CDR1 and CDR2: SGDLS and YYNGEE. CDR3 length: 12 residues. V lost 3 bases, J lost 3 bases, and 6 bases lay in between. The CDR3 DNA is TGTGCCAGCAGCGACAGAGAAGAGACCCAGTACTTC. Translating it yields CASSDREETQYF.

V gene TRBV5-1 combines with J gene TRBJ2-7; D is ambiguous. CDR3 size: 11 residues. Trimming pared 4 bases from V and 4 bases from J, leaving 6 bases between. Germline V gene lookup returns CDR1 SGHRS and CDR2 YFSETQ. CDR3 bases: TGCGCCAGCAGCCCCCGATACGAGCAGTACTTC. It is translated as CASSPRYEQYF.

The chain combines TRBV4-1 with TRBJ2-7, with D possibly TRBD1 on 6 matching bases. V gave up 3 bases and J gave up 2 bases, with 17 bases separating them. The CDR3 totals 16 residues. Germline lookup yields CDR1 MGHRA and CDR2 YSYEKL. CDR3 protein: CASSHVFQGPTYEQYF. The CDR3 bases are TGCGCCAGCAGCCACGTATTCCAGGGGCCTACCTACGAGCAGTACTTC.

J is TRBJ1-1 and V is TRBV28; D is ambiguous. From germline, CDR1 is MDHEN and CDR2 SYDVKM. The V end was cut by 5 bases, the J end by 1 base, with 20 bases between. CDR3 length: 17 amino acids. CDR3 residues: CASSPLVRRAENTEAFF. In nucleotides, the CDR3 is TGTGCCAGCAGTCCCCTAGTGAGGCGCGCCGAGAACACTGAAGCTTTCTTT.

V and J are TRBV6-5 and TRBJ2-1, with TRBD2 matching 7 bases. CDR1 is MNHEY, CDR2 SVGAGI, per germline. V trimming: 0 bases; J trimming: 2 bases; junction bases outside the gene matches: 4. CDR3 size: 16 residues. CDR3 sequence reads: CASSYSASGPYNEQFF. The CDR3 region has the DNA TGTGCCAGCAGTTACTCTGCTAGCGGCCCCTACAATGAGCAGTTCTTC.